These 4 T cell receptor delta chains were all obtained from the same sample, sequenced in a study of gamma-delta chains in newborns, infants, children. TCRdb ran CATT on the reads. The sample has around 1,300 delta-chain clones, 2.3% seen once. The sequencing sample was made of blood. The origin of the receptors is a child in good health.

The table lists this clone with a few counts. A much larger clone lies a single base off, so this may be a read error. The V gene is TRDV2, the J gene TRDJ1; D is possibly TRDD3 (5 bases). The CDR3 runs to 14 residues. The ends were cut back, 2 bases at V and 0 bases at J, with 9 bases in the middle. Germline CDR1 reads GEAIGNYY; CDR2 reads EKD. The CDR3 is CACDIPGDTDKLIF. CDR3 nucleotides: TGTGCCTGTGACATACCGGGGGACACCGATAAACTCATCTTT.

Comments on this clone: A far larger clone is a single base away, which makes a read error likely. The J gene was reported as TRDJ1; the V gene went uncalled; whether TRDD3, the table's D call, matches the DNA was not checked. The CDR3 consists of 20 residues. CDR3 in amino acids: CACDTSRTLLGDPNTDKPIF. The CDR3, as DNA: TGTGCCTGTGACACGTCTCGTACTTTACTGGGGGACCCTAACACCGATAAACCCATCTTT.

Only a few counts were recorded for this clone. TCRdb's entry gives the protein of a much larger clone, which mismatches this DNA's translation at residue 11, likely from a read error; the protein reported here is translated from the DNA. The J gene is TRDJ1, the V gene TRDV2, with D perhaps TRDD3 (5 bases). From germline, CDR1 is GEAIGNYY and CDR2 EKD. This CDR3 region has 21 residues. V was cut by 1 base and J by 0 bases, with 29 bases left in between. The CDR3 here is CACDTLSSGTEGPEYTDKLIF. The CDR3 coding sequence is TGTGCCTGTGACACGTTGTCTTCGGGGACTGAGGGTCCAGAGTACACCGATAAACTCATCTTT.

This clone was detected only a few times. This may arise from a read error, as a much more abundant clone is one base away. This chain uses TRDV3 with TRDJ1; the match to TRDD3 covers 10 bases. From germline, CDR1 is TVYSNPD and CDR2 GDNSRS (reference sequence). The ends lost 4 bases at V and 3 bases at J; junction bases unmatched: 26. The CDR3 is made up of 20 amino acids. CDR3 bases: TGTGCCTCCGAATTACTCCTGAAGCGTACTGGGGGATTGTACGCCGATAAACTCATCTTT. This gives the protein CASELLLKRTGGLYADKLIF.